This paragraph covers one TCR beta chain sequence. Its antigen is unknown. The entry originates in a study of beta chain features in type 1 diabetes. The investigators reverse transcribed all of the isolated RNA, so they sequenced expressed TCRB transcripts. Repertoires were generated with immunoSEQ multiplex PCR, while TCRdb's copy carries only in-frame clones and drops some. The sample has about 470,000 clones; approximately 30% are singletons. Germline lookup yields CDR1 SGHAT and CDR2 FQDESV (reference sequence). V trimming: 5 bases; J trimming: 9 bases; junction bases outside the gene matches: 16. The CDR3 has 16 amino acids. CD45RO/CCR7/CD25/CD127/CD95/CD27 separated CD4+ naive, central memory, regulatory and stem cell-like memory cells by sorting. Whole-study results and caveats: Individuals with type 1 diabetes displayed fewer insertions and more deletions at VDJ junctions.

Sequenced sample: naive CD4+ T cells from blood. The clonotype comes from a man aged 18-30 years in good health. The chain carries TRBV11-1 and TRBJ2-1, with 7 bases lining up with TRBD1. The chain's CDR3 is CASSPFQGEYLSEQFF. DNA of the CDR3: TGTGCCAGCAGCCCGTTTCAGGGGGAGTACTTAAGTGAGCAGTTCTTC.